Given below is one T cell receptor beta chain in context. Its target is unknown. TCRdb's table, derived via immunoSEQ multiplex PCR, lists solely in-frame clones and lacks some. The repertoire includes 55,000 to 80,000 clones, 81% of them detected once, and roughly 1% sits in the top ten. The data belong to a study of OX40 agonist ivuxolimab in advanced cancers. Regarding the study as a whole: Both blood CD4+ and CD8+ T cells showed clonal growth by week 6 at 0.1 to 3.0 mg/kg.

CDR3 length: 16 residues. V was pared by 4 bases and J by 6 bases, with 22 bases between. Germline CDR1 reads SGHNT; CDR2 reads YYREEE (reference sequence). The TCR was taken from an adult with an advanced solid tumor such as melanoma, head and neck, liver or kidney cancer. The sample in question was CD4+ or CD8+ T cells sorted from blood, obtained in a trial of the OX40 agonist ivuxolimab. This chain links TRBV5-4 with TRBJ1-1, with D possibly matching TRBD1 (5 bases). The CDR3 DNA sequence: TGTGCCAGCAGCGGACCTCTCCGGGACTTCAGTGCTGAAGCTTTCTTT. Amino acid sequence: CASSGPLRDFSAEAFF.